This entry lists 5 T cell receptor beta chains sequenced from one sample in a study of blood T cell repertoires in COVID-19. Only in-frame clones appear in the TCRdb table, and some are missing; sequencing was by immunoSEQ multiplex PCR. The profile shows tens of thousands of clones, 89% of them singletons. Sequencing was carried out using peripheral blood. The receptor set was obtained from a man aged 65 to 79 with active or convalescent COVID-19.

For the CDR3, the DNA is TGTGCCAGCAGCTTTTGGGCAACCTCTGGAAACACCATATATTTT. Its protein product is CASSFWATSGNTIYF. The V gene is TRBV7-9, the J gene TRBJ1-3; no firm D call. The CDR3 extends over 15 amino acids. Germline V gene lookup returns CDR1 SEHNR and CDR2 FQNEAQ (reference sequence). V dropped 3 bases and J dropped 0 bases, with 9 bases sitting between them.

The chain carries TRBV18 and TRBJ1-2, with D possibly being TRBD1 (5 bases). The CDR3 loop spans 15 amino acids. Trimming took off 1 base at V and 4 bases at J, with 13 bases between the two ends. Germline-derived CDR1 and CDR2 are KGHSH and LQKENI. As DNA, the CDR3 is TGTGCCAGCTCACCACAGCCAGGGTCCCCCTATGGCTACACCTTC. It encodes CASSPQPGSPYGYTF.

The chain's CDR3 is CASSLAGQLGEQYF. The DNA for the CDR3 is TGTGCCAGCAGCTTAGCCGGACAATTAGGCGAGCAGTACTTC. The gene calls are TRBV7-3 and TRBJ2-7; the D gene is possibly TRBD1 (5 bases). The V gene's germline CDR1 is SGHTA and CDR2 FQGTGA. The CDR3 extends over 14 amino acids. Deletions cut 2 bases from V and 6 bases from J, with 14 bases between.

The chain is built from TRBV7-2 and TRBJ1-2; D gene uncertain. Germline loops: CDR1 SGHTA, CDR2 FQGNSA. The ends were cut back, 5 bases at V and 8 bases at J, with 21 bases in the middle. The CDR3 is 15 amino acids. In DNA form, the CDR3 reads TGTGCCAGCAGCGGAGGTCGGGCCTGGACCGAGGGCTACACCTTC. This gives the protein CASSGGRAWTEGYTF.

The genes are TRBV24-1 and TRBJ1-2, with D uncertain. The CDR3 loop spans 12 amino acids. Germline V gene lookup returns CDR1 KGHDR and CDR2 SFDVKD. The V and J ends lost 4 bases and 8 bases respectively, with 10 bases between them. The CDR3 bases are TGTGCCACCAGTGAATCGGGGAGCGGCTACACCTTC. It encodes CATSESGSGYTF.